This T cell receptor (beta chain) was retrieved from a study of CD8 T cells in Susac syndrome. V was clipped by 6 bases and J by 3 bases, with 14 bases between them. From germline, CDR1 is MDHEN and CDR2 SYDVKM. The CDR3 extends over 15 amino acids. The RNA input was roughly 0.45 to 1 ug, and it was reverse transcribed with random hexamers. MiXCR was run by TCRdb on the immunoSEQ multiplex PCR reads, yielding one entry per CDR3 protein. The table shows 150,000 or so distinct CDR3 sequences, with approximately 92% occurring only once. The rearrangement uses TRBV28 and TRBJ2-2, with a weak D call TRBD1 (6 bases). Sequencing was done on a sample of CD4+ T cells from PBMCs. The TCR sequence derives from a human donor in good health. The CDR3 DNA is TGTGCCAGCAGGGGCAGGCAGGGGTACACCGGGGAGCTGTTTTTT. The encoded protein is CASRGRQGYTGELFF.